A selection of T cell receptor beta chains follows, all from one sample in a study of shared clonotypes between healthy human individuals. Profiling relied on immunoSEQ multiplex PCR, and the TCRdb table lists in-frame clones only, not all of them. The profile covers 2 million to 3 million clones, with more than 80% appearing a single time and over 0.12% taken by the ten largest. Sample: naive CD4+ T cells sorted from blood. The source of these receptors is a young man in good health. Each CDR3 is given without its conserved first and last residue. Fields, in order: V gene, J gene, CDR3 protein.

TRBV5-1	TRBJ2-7	ASSHTSGTSYEQY
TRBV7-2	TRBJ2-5	ASSRLGLAGGETQY
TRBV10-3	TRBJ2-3	AISEASGGATDTQY
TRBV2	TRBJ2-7	ASSDRGSYEQY
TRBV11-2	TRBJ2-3	ASSPPWDTQY
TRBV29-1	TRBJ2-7	SVRPTSGSYEQY
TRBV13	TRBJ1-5	ASSRRQGALSNQPQH
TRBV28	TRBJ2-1	ASSLVPVNNEQF
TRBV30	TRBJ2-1	AWSARDEQF
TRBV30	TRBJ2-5	AWKGGAEETQY
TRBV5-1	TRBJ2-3	ASSSLGGTGTDTQY
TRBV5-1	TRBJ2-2	ASSLPLATAGELF
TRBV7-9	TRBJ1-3	ASSSWTSGNTIY
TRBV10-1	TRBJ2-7	ASSGYGTSGYEQY
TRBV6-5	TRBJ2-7	ASSKTSGSSYEQY
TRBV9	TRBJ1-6	ASSVGSTVNSPLH
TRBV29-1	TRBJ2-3	SVAGKVGERTDTQY
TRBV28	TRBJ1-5	ASSLGGQSRNQPQH
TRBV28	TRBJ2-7	ASSLRAEEGQY
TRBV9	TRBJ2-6	ASSVDPTGSGANVLT
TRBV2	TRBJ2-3	ASIKATHTDTQY
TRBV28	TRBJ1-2	ASSFQPPKTGAGYT
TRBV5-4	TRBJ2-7	ASRPLAGGSYEQY
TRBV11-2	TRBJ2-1	ASSRRGLYNEQF
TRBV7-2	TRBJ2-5	ASRSGLAGAVETQY